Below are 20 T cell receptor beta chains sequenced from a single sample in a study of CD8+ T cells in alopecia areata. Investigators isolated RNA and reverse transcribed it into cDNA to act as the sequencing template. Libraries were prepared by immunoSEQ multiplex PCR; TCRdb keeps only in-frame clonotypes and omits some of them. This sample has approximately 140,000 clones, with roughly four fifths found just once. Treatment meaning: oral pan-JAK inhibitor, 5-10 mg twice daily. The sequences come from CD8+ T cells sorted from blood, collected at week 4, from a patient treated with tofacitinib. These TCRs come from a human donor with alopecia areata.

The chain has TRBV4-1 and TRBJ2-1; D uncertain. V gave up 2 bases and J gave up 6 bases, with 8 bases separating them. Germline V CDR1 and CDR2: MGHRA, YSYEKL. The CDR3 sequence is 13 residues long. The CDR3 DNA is TGCGCCAGCAGCCAAATCGGGTTCAATGAGCAGTTCTTC. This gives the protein CASSQIGFNEQFF.

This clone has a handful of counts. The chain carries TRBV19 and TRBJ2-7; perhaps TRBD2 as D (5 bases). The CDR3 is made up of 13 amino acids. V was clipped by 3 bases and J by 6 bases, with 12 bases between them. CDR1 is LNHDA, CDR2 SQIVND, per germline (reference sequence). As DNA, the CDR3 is TGTGCCAGTAGTATTTCGTCAGGAGGCGAGCAGTACTTC. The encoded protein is CASSISSGGEQYF.

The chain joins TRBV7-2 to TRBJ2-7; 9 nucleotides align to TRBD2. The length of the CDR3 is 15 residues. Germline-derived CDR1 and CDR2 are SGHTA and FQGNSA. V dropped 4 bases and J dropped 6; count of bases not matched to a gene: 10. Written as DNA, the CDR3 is TGTGCCAGCAGCTACGAATCGGGACTAGCTTCCGAGCAGTACTTC. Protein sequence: CASSYESGLASEQYF.

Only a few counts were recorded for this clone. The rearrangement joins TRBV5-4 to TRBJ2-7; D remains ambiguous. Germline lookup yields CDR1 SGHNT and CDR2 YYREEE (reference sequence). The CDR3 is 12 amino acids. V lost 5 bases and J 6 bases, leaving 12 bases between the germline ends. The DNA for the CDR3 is TGTGCCAGCAGATATGAAGTCAGCGAGCAGTACTTC. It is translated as CASRYEVSEQYF. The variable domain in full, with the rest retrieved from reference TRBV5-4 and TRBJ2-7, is ETGVTQSPTHLIKTRGQQVTLRCSSQSGHNTVSWYQQALGQGPQFIFQYYREEENGRGNFPPRFSGLQFPNYSSELNVNALELDDSALYLCASRYEVSEQYFGPGTRLTVT.

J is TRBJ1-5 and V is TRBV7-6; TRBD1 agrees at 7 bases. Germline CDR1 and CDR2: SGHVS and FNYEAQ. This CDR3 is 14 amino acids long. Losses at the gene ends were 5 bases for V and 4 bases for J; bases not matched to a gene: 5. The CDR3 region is CASSQGGQNQPQHF. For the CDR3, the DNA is TGTGCCAGCAGCCAGGGGGGACAGAATCAGCCCCAGCATTTT.

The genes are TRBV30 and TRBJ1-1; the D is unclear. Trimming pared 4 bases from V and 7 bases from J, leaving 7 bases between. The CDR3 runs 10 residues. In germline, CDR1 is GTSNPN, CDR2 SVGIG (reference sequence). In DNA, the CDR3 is TGTGCCTGGAACGACGGTGAAGCTTTCTTT. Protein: CAWNDGEAFF.

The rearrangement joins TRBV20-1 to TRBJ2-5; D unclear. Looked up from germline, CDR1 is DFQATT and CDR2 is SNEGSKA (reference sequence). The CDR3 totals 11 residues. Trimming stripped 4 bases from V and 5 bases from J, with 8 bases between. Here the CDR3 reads CSAKVAETQYF. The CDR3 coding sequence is TGCAGTGCTAAGGTAGCCGAGACCCAGTACTTC.

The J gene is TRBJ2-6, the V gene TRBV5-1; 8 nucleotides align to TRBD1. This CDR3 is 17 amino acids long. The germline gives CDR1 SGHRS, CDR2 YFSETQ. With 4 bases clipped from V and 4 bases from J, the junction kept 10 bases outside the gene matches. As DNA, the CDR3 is TGCGCCAGCAGCGAGGACAGGGTTACTTTGGGGGCCAACGTCCTGACTTTC. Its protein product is CASSEDRVTLGANVLTF. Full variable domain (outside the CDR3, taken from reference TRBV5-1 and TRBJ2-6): KAGVTQTPRYLIKTRGQQVTLSCSPISGHRSVSWYQQTPGQGLQFLFEYFSETQRNKGNFPGRFSGRQFSNSRSEMNVSTLELGDSALYLCASSEDRVTLGANVLTFGAGSRLTVL.

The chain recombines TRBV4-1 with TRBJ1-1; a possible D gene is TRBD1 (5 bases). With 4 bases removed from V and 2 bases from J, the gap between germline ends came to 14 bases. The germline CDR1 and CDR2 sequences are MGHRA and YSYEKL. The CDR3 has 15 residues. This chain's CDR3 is CASSPGRGSNTEAFF. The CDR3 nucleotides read TGCGCCAGCAGCCCAGGACGGGGCTCTAACACTGAAGCTTTCTTT.

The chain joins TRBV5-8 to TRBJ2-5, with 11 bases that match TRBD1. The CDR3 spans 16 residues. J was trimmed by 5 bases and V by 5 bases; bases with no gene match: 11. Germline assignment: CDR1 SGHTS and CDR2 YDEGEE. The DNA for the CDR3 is TGTGCCAGCAGACCTCGGACAGGGGGCGCTTTGGAGACCCAGTACTTC. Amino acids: CASRPRTGGALETQYF.

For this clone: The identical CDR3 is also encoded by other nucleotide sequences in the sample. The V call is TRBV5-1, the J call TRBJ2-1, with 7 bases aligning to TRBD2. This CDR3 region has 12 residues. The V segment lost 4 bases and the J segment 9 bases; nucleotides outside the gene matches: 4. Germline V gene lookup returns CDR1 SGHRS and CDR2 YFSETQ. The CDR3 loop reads CASSLSGVEQFF. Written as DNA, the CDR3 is TGCGCCAGCAGCCTAAGCGGGGTTGAGCAGTTCTTC.

This CDR3 reads CASSGGTSGGEETQYF. The CDR3 nucleotides are TGCGCCAGCAGTGGGGGAACTAGCGGGGGTGAAGAGACCCAGTACTTC. The gene calls are TRBV4-1 and TRBJ2-5; 11 nucleotides line up with TRBD2. V gave up 6 bases and J gave up 3 bases; unmatched junction bases: 9. There are 16 residues in the CDR3. Germline-derived CDR1 and CDR2 are MGHRA and YSYEKL.

CDR3 DNA sequence: TGTGCCAGCACCATGACAGGGGATAATTCACCCCTCCACTTT. Translating gives CASTMTGDNSPLHF. J is TRBJ1-6 and V is TRBV7-9; 8 bases match TRBD1. Unmatched junction bases numbered 4, after V lost 7 bases and J lost 5 bases. The germline CDR1 and CDR2 sequences are SEHNR and FQNEAQ (reference sequence). The CDR3 totals 14 residues.

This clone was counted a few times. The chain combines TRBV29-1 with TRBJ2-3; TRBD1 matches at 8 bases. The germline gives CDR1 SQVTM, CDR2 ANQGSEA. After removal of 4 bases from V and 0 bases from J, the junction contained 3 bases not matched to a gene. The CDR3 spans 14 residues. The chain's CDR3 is CSVVDRVSTDTQYF. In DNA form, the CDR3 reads TGCAGCGTTGTGGACAGGGTGAGCACAGATACGCAGTATTTT.

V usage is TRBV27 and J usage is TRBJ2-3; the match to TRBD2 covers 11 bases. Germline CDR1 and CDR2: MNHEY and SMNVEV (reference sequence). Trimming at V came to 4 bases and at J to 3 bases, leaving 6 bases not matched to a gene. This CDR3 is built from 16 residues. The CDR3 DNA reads TGTGCCAGCAGTTCAATAGCGGGGGGGCAAACAGATACGCAGTATTTT. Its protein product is CASSSIAGGQTDTQYF.

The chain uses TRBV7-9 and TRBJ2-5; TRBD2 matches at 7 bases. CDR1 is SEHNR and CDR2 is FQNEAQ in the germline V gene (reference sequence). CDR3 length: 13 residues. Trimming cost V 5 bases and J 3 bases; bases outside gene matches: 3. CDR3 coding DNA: TGTGCCAGCAGCCCCGGGGGGAAAGAGACCCAGTACTTC. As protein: CASSPGGKETQYF.

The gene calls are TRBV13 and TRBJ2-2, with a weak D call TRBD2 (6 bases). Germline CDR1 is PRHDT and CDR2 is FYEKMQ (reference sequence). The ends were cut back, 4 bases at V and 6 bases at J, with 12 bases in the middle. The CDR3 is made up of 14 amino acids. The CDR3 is CASSWGLLSGELFF. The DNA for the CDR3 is TGTGCCAGCAGCTGGGGACTTTTATCCGGGGAGCTGTTTTTT.

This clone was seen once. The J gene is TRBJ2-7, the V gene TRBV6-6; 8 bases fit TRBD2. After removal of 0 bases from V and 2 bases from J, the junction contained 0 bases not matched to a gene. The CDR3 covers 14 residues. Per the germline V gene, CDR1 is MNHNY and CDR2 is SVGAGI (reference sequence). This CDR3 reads CASSYSSGTYEQYF. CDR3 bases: TGTGCCAGCAGTTACTCTAGCGGGACCTACGAGCAGTACTTC.

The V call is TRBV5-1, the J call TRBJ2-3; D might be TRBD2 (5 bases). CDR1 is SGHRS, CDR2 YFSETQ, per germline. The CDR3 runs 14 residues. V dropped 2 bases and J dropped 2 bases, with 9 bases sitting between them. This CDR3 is CASSFRRNTDTQYF. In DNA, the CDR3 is TGCGCCAGCAGCTTTCGGAGGAACACAGATACGCAGTATTTT.

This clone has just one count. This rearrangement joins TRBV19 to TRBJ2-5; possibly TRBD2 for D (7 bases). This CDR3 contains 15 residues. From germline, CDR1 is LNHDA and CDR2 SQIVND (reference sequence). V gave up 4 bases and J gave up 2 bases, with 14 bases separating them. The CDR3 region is CASSRWGGLQETQYF. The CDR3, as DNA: TGTGCCAGTAGTAGGTGGGGGGGCCTGCAAGAGACCCAGTACTTC.